This TCR beta chain originates from a study of shared clonotypes between healthy human individuals. In replicate PCRs of sorted subsets, 150 to 200 ng DNA, tens of thousands of T cell genomes, was used. Authors' processing steps: There were no quality scores in the junction-only immunoSEQ sequences, so filtering differed. Sequencing used immunoSEQ multiplex PCR; TCRdb keeps in-frame clones, though not all of them. The DNA was the basis for D and trimming; V, J and clone size are from that table. The sample lists 2,500,000 or so clones; around nine tenths were seen once. CD4+ cells underwent separation, giving CD45RA+ naive and CD45RA-negative memory subsets. The CDR3 length is 14 residues. Germline V gene data show CDR1 as SEHNR and CDR2 as FQNEAQ (reference sequence). V lost 5 bases, J lost 7 bases, and 18 bases lay in between.

Sequencing was performed on naive CD4+ T cells sorted from blood. Subset meaning: CD45RA+ positively selected. The sequence derives from a young man in good health. This chain joins TRBV7-9 and TRBJ2-7; TRBD1 is a possible D gene (7 bases). The CDR3 protein is CASSPAGGRLEQYF. Here the CDR3 DNA reads TGTGCCAGCAGCCCGGCAGGGGGGAGGCTTGAGCAGTACTTC.